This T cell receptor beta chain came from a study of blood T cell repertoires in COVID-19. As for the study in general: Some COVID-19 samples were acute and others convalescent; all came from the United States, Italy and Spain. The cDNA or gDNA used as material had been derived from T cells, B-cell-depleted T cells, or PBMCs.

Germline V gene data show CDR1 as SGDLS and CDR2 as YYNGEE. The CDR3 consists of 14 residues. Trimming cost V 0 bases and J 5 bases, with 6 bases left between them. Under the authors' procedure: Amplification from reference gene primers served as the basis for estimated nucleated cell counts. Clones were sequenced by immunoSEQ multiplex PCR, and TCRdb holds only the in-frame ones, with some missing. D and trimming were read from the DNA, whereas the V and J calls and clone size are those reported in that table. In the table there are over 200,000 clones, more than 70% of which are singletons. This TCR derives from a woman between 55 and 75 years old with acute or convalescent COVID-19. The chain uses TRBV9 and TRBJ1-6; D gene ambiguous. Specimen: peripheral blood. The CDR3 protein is CASSVGPDNSPLHF. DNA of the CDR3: TGTGCCAGCAGCGTAGGTCCAGATAATTCACCCCTCCACTTT.